The 25 T cell receptor beta chains below come from one sample, sequenced in a study of shared clonotypes between healthy human individuals. Sequenced by immunoSEQ multiplex PCR; TCRdb stores in-frame clones only, minus some. The repertoire includes roughly 2,500,000 clones, 90% to 95% of them detected once, and approximately 0.36% sits in the top ten. The specimen was naive CD4+ T cells from PBMCs. Subset noted: CD45RA+ positively selected. These TCRs come from a young man in good health. Some clones in this sample may be carry-over from other donors' samples.

The V call is TRBV6-5, the J call TRBJ1-1, with a possible D match to TRBD1 (5 bases). V gave up 2 bases and J gave up 0 bases, with 13 bases separating them. The CDR3 loop spans 16 amino acids. In germline, CDR1 is MNHEY, CDR2 SVGAGI. CDR3 protein: CASSYNSVRVNTEAFF. The CDR3 DNA reads as TGTGCCAGCAGTTACAATTCTGTCAGGGTGAACACTGAAGCTTTCTTT.

The V and J genes are TRBV6-1 and TRBJ1-1; tentatively, D is TRBD1 (5 bases). V shed 2 bases and J shed 6 bases, with 10 bases lying between them. The CDR3 has 13 amino acids. From germline, CDR1 is MNHNS and CDR2 SASEGT. CDR3: CASSEQGSAEAFF. CDR3 DNA sequence: TGTGCCAGCAGTGAACAGGGATCCGCTGAAGCTTTCTTT.

The chain combines TRBV11-3 with TRBJ2-7; TRBD1 matches 9 bases. V lost 5 bases, J lost 4 bases, and 6 bases stayed unmatched. This CDR3 comprises 14 residues. Germline CDR1 is SGHNT and CDR2 is YENEEA. CDR3 in DNA: TGTGCCAGCAGCCTCGGACAGGGGCAGTACGAGCAGTACTTC. It translates to CASSLGQGQYEQYF.

The chain links TRBV28 to TRBJ2-7; 8 nucleotides match TRBD1. CDR1 and CDR2 (germline): MDHEN, SYDVKM. This CDR3 contains 15 residues. The ends lost 4 bases at V and 2 bases at J; junction bases unmatched: 7. The DNA for the CDR3 is TGTGCCAGCAGTTCCCCCCCGGACAGGGCCTACGAGCAGTACTTC. This encodes CASSSPPDRAYEQYF.

Of note for this clone: The sample contains more than one DNA sequence encoding this CDR3. The chain joins TRBV5-1 to TRBJ2-2, with D hard to call. The CDR3 covers 14 residues. CDR1 is SGHRS, CDR2 YFSETQ, per germline. Deletions cut 0 bases from V and 5 bases from J, with 8 bases between. This chain's CDR3 is CASSLGLLTGELFF. The CDR3 nucleotides read TGCGCCAGCAGCTTGGGACTTCTTACCGGGGAGCTGTTTTTT. Variable domain in full (rest from reference TRBV5-1 and TRBJ2-2): KAGVTQTPRYLIKTRGQQVTLSCSPISGHRSVSWYQQTPGQGLQFLFEYFSETQRNKGNFPGRFSGRQFSNSRSEMNVSTLELGDSALYLCASSLGLLTGELFFGEGSRLTVL.

This clone was found a few times. The chain carries TRBV2 and TRBJ2-1, with 7 bases identical to TRBD2. After removal of 6 bases from V and 7 bases from J, the junction contained 9 bases not matched to a gene. The CDR3 has 14 amino acids. The V gene's germline CDR1 is SNHLY and CDR2 FYNNEI. The DNA for the CDR3 is TGTGCCAGCAGACCCCAGGCGGGAGTTAATGAGCAGTTCTTC. It is translated as CASRPQAGVNEQFF.

V and J are TRBV5-8 and TRBJ1-1, with D maybe TRBD1 (5 bases). The CDR3 covers 14 residues. Germline V CDR1 and CDR2: SGHTS, YDEGEE. The germline V and J ends were trimmed by 0 bases and 5 bases, with 11 bases remaining between them. The CDR3 DNA reads as TGTGCCAGCAGCTTGGGGCGGGGGAGGACTGAAGCTTTCTTT. This codes for CASSLGRGRTEAFF.

V and J are TRBV19 and TRBJ2-6; TRBD1 aligns across 7 bases. The CDR3 extends over 17 amino acids. Germline assignment: CDR1 LNHDA and CDR2 SQIVND (reference sequence). V shed 4 bases, J shed 0 bases, and the junction held 6 bases outside the gene matches. Here the CDR3 reads CASSNRGRHSGANVLTF. CDR3 nucleotides: TGTGCCAGTAGTAACAGGGGTAGGCACTCTGGGGCCAACGTCCTGACTTTC.

This chain connects TRBV15 to TRBJ2-5, with 8 bases identical to TRBD2. V was clipped by 3 bases and J by 5 bases; unmatched bases: 2. The CDR3 extends over 13 amino acids. The germline V gene encodes CDR1 LNHNV and CDR2 YYDKDF (reference sequence). CDR3 sequence: CATSRGLVETQYF. Written as DNA, the CDR3 is TGTGCCACCAGCAGGGGACTAGTGGAGACCCAGTACTTC.

Comments on this clone: Other DNA sequences within the sample encode an identical CDR3. The chain has TRBV18 and TRBJ1-2; D not resolved. Between the trimmed V and J ends, which lost 3 bases and 1 base, there was a span of 6 bases. The CDR3 extends over 13 amino acids. Germline lookup yields CDR1 KGHSH and CDR2 LQKENI. This CDR3 reads CASSPGSNYGYTF. The CDR3, as DNA: TGTGCCAGCTCACCGGGCAGTAACTATGGCTACACCTTC.

The rearrangement links TRBV11-1 to TRBJ2-7; TRBD2 is a possible D gene (6 bases). This CDR3 has 14 residues. The V end lost 5 bases, the J end lost 2 bases, and 13 bases lay between the germline ends. Germline CDR1 is SGHAT and CDR2 is FQDESV (reference sequence). CDR3 sequence reads: CASSLRAGTYEQYF. CDR3 coding DNA: TGTGCCAGCAGCCTCCGTGCGGGAACCTACGAGCAGTACTTC.

The chain combines TRBV16 with TRBJ2-2, with TRBD1 matching 9 bases. V trimming: 0 bases; J trimming: 6 bases; junction bases outside the gene matches: 5. The germline V gene has CDR1 KGHSY and CDR2 FQNENV. The length of the CDR3 is 16 residues. CDR3 coding DNA: TGTGCCAGCAGCCAATCGTTGACAGGGGGATCCGGGGAGCTGTTTTTT. It translates to CASSQSLTGGSGELFF.

Concerning this clone itself: This sample also contains other DNA sequences that code for the same CDR3. This chain joins TRBV27 and TRBJ1-1; D is perhaps TRBD1 (5 bases). Looked up from germline, CDR1 is MNHEY and CDR2 is SMNVEV (reference sequence). Between the trimmed V and J ends, which lost 2 bases and 3 bases, there was a span of 10 bases. The CDR3 extends over 14 amino acids. Written as DNA, the CDR3 is TGTGCCAGCAGTTTAAAGGGGAGCGACACTGAAGCTTTCTTT. Amino acids: CASSLKGSDTEAFF.

CDR3 amino acids: CASSPPRNTEHTF. The CDR3 DNA sequence: TGTGCCAGCAGTCCACCGCGGAACACGGAACACACCTTC. The chain is built from TRBV28 and TRBJ1-2; D call uncertain. V was shortened by 5 bases and J by 12 bases, with 19 bases between the two germline ends. Per germline, CDR1 MDHEN and CDR2 SYDVKM. The CDR3 sequence is 13 residues long.

The CDR3 coding sequence is TGTGCCAGCAGCTATGTGCAGGGGGGGGACACTGAAGCTTTCTTT. Protein: CASSYVQGGDTEAFF. This rearrangement joins TRBV5-4 to TRBJ1-1; the match to TRBD1 covers 7 bases. The V segment lost 3 bases and the J segment 3 bases; nucleotides outside the gene matches: 8. Germline V lookup: CDR1 SGHNT, CDR2 YYREEE (reference sequence). This CDR3 is built from 15 residues.

The chain links TRBV19 to TRBJ2-6, with D perhaps matching TRBD2 (6 bases). V was shortened by 10 bases and J by 1 base, with 26 bases between the two germline ends. This CDR3 comprises 19 residues. Germline lookup yields CDR1 LNHDA and CDR2 SQIVND (reference sequence). The CDR3 region is CATSQGGRDPRSGANVLTF. DNA of the CDR3: TGTGCCACATCTCAGGGCGGGCGGGATCCTCGTTCTGGGGCCAACGTCCTGACTTTC.

The V and J genes are TRBV11-1 and TRBJ2-7, with 8 bases lining up with TRBD1. CDR3 length: 14 amino acids. Germline CDR1 is SGHAT and CDR2 is FQDESV (reference sequence). Trimming at V came to 4 bases and at J to 5 bases, leaving 7 bases not matched to a gene. The CDR3 reads CASSSRTGPDEQYF. CDR3 bases: TGTGCCAGCAGCTCCAGGACAGGGCCCGACGAGCAGTACTTC.

The J gene is TRBJ2-5, the V gene TRBV9, with a weak D call TRBD2 (5 bases). The DNA end lines up better with TRBJ2-7; the J call may be wrong. CDR3 size: 14 residues. Germline V gene data show CDR1 as SGDLS and CDR2 as YYNGEE. The CDR3: CASSASSASYEQYF. CDR3 nucleotides: TGTGCCAGCAGCGCTAGCTCGGCGAGCTACGAGCAGTACTTC.

The rearrangement links TRBV30 to TRBJ1-3; unclear D gene. Germline CDR1 reads GTSNPN; CDR2 reads SVGIG (reference sequence). V was shortened by 2 bases and J by 3 bases, with 17 bases between the two germline ends. The CDR3 sequence is 16 residues long. For the CDR3, the DNA is TGTGCCTGGAGTTGGGAGCCTCGGGGTAGTGGAAACACCATATATTTT. It specifies CAWSWEPRGSGNTIYF.

This chain links TRBV5-4 with TRBJ2-3; TRBD2 matches 7 bases. Trimming at V came to 0 bases and at J to 0 bases, leaving 4 bases not matched to a gene. The germline gives CDR1 SGHNT, CDR2 YYREEE (reference sequence). The CDR3 has 16 amino acids. The CDR3 spells CASSLGTSYSTDTQYF. The CDR3 nucleotides are TGTGCCAGCAGCTTGGGGACTAGTTATAGCACAGATACGCAGTATTTT.

The J gene is TRBJ1-2, the V gene TRBV5-5; D ambiguous. This CDR3 has 14 amino acids. The germline V gene has CDR1 SGHKS and CDR2 YYEKEE (reference sequence). V was trimmed by 2 bases and J by 4 bases, leaving 12 bases between them. This chain's CDR3 is CASSFGQAFYGYTF. The CDR3, as DNA: TGTGCCAGCAGCTTCGGGCAGGCCTTCTATGGCTACACCTTC. The full variable domain, with the rest looked up from reference TRBV5-5 and TRBJ1-2, is DAGVTQSPTHLIKTRGQQVTLRCSPISGHKSVSWYQQVLGQGPQFIFQYYEKEERGRGNFPDRFSARQFPNYSSELNVNALLLGDSALYLCASSFGQAFYGYTFGSGTRLTVV.

This sequence joins TRBV7-2 and TRBJ2-1; 14 bases match TRBD2. The CDR3 is 17 amino acids. Germline loops: CDR1 SGHTA, CDR2 FQGNSA. The V segment lost 6 bases and the J segment 8 bases; nucleotides outside the gene matches: 12. The CDR3 is CASRNQPGLAGEDEQFF. The CDR3 nucleotides are TGTGCCAGCAGAAACCAGCCGGGACTAGCGGGAGAGGATGAGCAGTTCTTC.

This clone was recorded only once. The rearrangement uses TRBV25-1 and TRBJ2-3; possible D gene TRBD2, 7 bases. This CDR3 region has 17 residues. Germline values: CDR1 MGHDK, CDR2 SYGVNS. V gave up 4 bases and J gave up 6 bases, with 23 bases separating them. CDR3 coding DNA: TGTGCCAGCAGTGCGGGGTGGGGGGGCCCGGACGGTGATACGCAGTATTTT. This encodes CASSAGWGGPDGDTQYF.

J is TRBJ2-7 and V is TRBV5-1, with 9 bases fitting TRBD1. CDR1 and CDR2 (germline): SGHRS, YFSETQ. V gave up 0 bases and J gave up 6 bases; unmatched junction bases: 4. CDR3 length: 14 amino acids. CDR3 loop: CASSLGDRDLEQYF. In nucleotides, the CDR3 is TGCGCCAGCAGCTTGGGGGACAGGGACCTCGAGCAGTACTTC. Using reference TRBV5-1 and TRBJ2-7 for the parts outside the CDR3, the full variable domain is KAGVTQTPRYLIKTRGQQVTLSCSPISGHRSVSWYQQTPGQGLQFLFEYFSETQRNKGNFPGRFSGRQFSNSRSEMNVSTLELGDSALYLCASSLGDRDLEQYFGPGTRLTVT.

The rearrangement links TRBV18 to TRBJ2-7, with D perhaps TRBD1 or TRBD2 (5 bases each). CDR1 is KGHSH, CDR2 LQKENI, per germline. The V end was cut by 6 bases, the J end by 3 bases, with 15 bases between. This CDR3 contains 14 residues. Written as DNA, the CDR3 is TGTGCCAGCTCCCTCGGGGCTAACATCTACGAGCAGTACTTC. Protein: CASSLGANIYEQYF.